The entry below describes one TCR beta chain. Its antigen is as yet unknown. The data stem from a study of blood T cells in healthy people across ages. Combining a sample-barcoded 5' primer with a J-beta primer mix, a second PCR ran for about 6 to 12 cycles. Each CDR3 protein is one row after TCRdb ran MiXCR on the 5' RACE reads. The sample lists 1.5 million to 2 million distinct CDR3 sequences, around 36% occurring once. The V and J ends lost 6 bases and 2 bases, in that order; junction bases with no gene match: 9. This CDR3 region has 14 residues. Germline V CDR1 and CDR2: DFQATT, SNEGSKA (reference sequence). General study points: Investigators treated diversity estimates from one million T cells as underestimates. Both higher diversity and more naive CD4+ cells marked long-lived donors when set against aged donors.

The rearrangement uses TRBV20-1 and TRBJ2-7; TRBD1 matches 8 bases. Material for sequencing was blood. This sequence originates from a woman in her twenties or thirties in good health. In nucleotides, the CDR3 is TGCAGTGCGCCAAACCAGGGGGCTGCCTACGAGCAGTACTTC. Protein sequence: CSAPNQGAAYEQYF.